This T cell receptor (beta chain) was recorded in a study of identifying expanded T cells in peripheral blood (dated by TCRdb to between 2018 and 2021). About the investigation overall: Technical replicates were generated by sequencing separate aliquots of the same genomic DNA pool, and four replicates were compared pairwise.

The immunoSEQ Assay, which relies on bias-controlled multiplex PCR amplification of genomic DNA, was used to profile TCRbeta CDR3 regions. Per the authors' processing: The absolute abundance of each unique TCRbeta CDR3 region was quantified after sequences were collapsed and filtered. Differential abundance was tested with a binomial (Fisher-equivalent) model and with a beta-binomial model adding time-dependent variance fitted from healthy donors. Any clone with fewer than 5 combined templates was excluded, and a clone was called differentially abundant if its Benjamini-Hochberg FDR was below 0.01. In the beta-binomial model, variance was expressed as a function of the total template count across the two samples, in the form v = (b*log(k)+a)^2. The table comes from immuneACCESS by way of TCRdb, which keeps in-frame sequences with V and J called. Part of the clones is missing from these tables; in studies checked, under half for an unresolved V gene and the rest for unknown reasons. V and J calls and clone size come straight from that table; D and trimming were deduced from the DNA. The sample contains 100,000 to 150,000 clones, 86% of them found a single time. The ten biggest clones cover approximately 8% of the sample.

Overall results and qualifications from the work: The authors expected that over much longer intervals, such as months to years, biological variance in healthy repertoires might increase even further. In all healthy donors, the variance in clone template counts between samples taken around 2 weeks apart rose significantly as total template count increased. Approximately 1.1 differentially abundant clones were flagged by the binomial model between technical replicates, whereas about 15 and 19 were flagged over about two weeks and four weeks, respectively. Both the number of clones called differentially abundant and the false-positive rate were significantly reduced by the beta-binomial model across all healthy-donor time intervals.

No immune events, such as infections, were documented for the healthy donors during the collection period. Blood repertoires from healthy donors were used as a training cohort for calibrating time-dependent variance in a beta-binomial model of differential abundance of T-cell clones. The training cohort was composed of some ten healthy donors, 3 female and 7 male. An age range of about 29 to 65 years, with an average of roughly 47 years, was recorded for the donors. Obtained from a commercial supplier, whole blood was collected from each healthy donor at three time points set about 2 weeks apart. For immunosequencing, genomic DNA was extracted from unsorted whole blood. Points on this clone: It lacks a known antigen. Per-base quality was not reported, and no clone a single base away is much larger than it.

CDR1 and CDR2 are read off the germline V gene as SGDLS and YYNGEE. V drops 8 bases and J drops 4 bases, leaving 12 bases in between. Taken from cysteine to phenylalanine, the CDR3 has 12 residues. Of all the DNA, just the CDR3 is kept, 36 bases in frame from base 1. The clonotype originates from a person aged 18 to 69 in good health. Sequenced sample: blood. The chain employs TRBV9 and TRBJ1-2; 5 matching bases give a weak D call of TRBD1. The sequence in DNA is TGTGCCAGTGGGTGGCAGGGCTATGGCTACACCTTC. Protein translation: CASGWQGYGYTF. Full variable domain (CDR3 extended with the reference TRBV9 and TRBJ1-2 proteins): DSGVTQTPKHLITATGQRVTLRCSPRSGDLSVYWYQQSLDQGLQFLIQYYNGEERAKGNILERFSAQQFPDLHSELNLSSLELGDSALYFCASGWQGYGYTFGSGTRLTVV.